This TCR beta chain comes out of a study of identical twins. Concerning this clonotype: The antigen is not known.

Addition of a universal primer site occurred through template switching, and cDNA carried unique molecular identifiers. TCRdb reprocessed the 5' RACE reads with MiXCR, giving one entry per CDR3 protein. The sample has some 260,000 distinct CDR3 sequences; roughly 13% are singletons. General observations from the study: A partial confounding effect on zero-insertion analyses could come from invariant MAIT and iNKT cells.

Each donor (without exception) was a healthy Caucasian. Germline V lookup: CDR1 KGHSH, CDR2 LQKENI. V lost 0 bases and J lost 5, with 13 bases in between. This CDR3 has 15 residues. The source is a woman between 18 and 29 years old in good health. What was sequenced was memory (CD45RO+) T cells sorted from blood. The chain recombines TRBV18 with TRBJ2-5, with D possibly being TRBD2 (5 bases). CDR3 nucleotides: TGTGCCAGCTCACCACCTTCACTAGACGGTGAGACCCAGTACTTC. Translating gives CASSPPSLDGETQYF.